The 18 T cell receptor beta chains reported below all come from one sample, sequenced in a study of cytomegalovirus exposure and HLA in healthy donors. PCR involved 60 Vbeta and 13 Jbeta primers. Sequencing was performed with immunoSEQ multiplex PCR; in TCRdb, only in-frame clones are kept and a portion is missing. This sample has about 170,000 clones, with about 80% found just once. Sequencing was performed on PBMCs. Receptor source: a woman aged 45-65 years in good health and CMV-seronegative.

This sequence joins TRBV7-2 and TRBJ2-1; TRBD2 agrees at 11 bases. The germline gives CDR1 SGHTA, CDR2 FQGNSA. The J segment lost 8 bases and the V segment lost 2 bases, leaving 14 bases of the junction unmatched. The length of the CDR3 is 18 residues. CDR3 sequence reads: CASSLISLAGAGGHEQFF. Here the CDR3 DNA reads TGTGCCAGCAGCTTAATTTCACTAGCGGGAGCCGGCGGCCATGAGCAGTTCTTC.

The rearrangement links TRBV30 to TRBJ1-1; 8 nucleotides align to TRBD1. The CDR3 consists of 14 residues. Germline values: CDR1 GTSNPN, CDR2 SVGIG (reference sequence). V dropped 3 bases and J dropped 8; count of bases not matched to a gene: 11. This CDR3 is CAWRMTGTGGEAFF. The CDR3 coding sequence is TGTGCCTGGAGAATGACCGGGACAGGTGGGGAAGCTTTCTTT.

The chain carries TRBV7-2 and TRBJ2-7; 12 bases are a match to TRBD2. This CDR3 is 16 amino acids long. V lost 0 bases to trimming and J lost 6 bases; unmatched junction nucleotides: 6. From germline, CDR1 is SGHTA and CDR2 FQGNSA. The CDR3, as DNA: TGTGCCAGCAGCTTAGCGCTAGCGGGGGGGGTGGGCGAGCAGTACTTC. This translates into CASSLALAGGVGEQYF.

The CDR3, as DNA: TGTGCCAGCAGTTCTAGGGTAGGCGGGCAGCCCCAGCATTTT. This translates into CASSSRVGGQPQHF. The chain couples TRBV27 to TRBJ1-5; D is undetermined. The germline CDR1 and CDR2 sequences are MNHEY and SMNVEV (reference sequence). The CDR3 consists of 14 residues. The germline V and J ends were trimmed by 4 bases and 7 bases, with 14 bases remaining between them.

This sequence joins TRBV5-6 and TRBJ2-7; the D gene is possibly TRBD2 (5 bases). Between the trimmed V and J ends, which lost 0 bases and 4 bases, there was a span of 17 bases. The CDR3 is made up of 16 amino acids. Per germline, CDR1 SGHDT and CDR2 YYEEEE. For the CDR3, the DNA is TGTGCCAGCAGCTTGGGGGAGCTCACCTCTTGGTACGAGCAGTACTTC. Amino acids: CASSLGELTSWYEQYF.

The CDR3 spells CASSLNSQGVNSPLHF. Here the CDR3 DNA reads TGTGCCAGCAGCTTGAATTCACAGGGTGTTAATTCACCCCTCCACTTT. The genes are TRBV11-2 and TRBJ1-6; a weak D match, TRBD1 (6 bases). V lost 3 bases, J lost 6 bases, and 15 bases lay in between. The CDR3 covers 16 residues. The germline V gene has CDR1 SGHAT and CDR2 FQNNGV.

This chain connects TRBV5-1 to TRBJ2-1; 8 bases map to TRBD1. Germline V lookup: CDR1 SGHRS, CDR2 YFSETQ. V shed 0 bases and J 8 bases; nucleotides not matched to a gene: 10. This CDR3 spans 16 amino acids. Here the CDR3 DNA reads TGCGCCAGCAGCTTGGCTCGGGACAGGCCAACGGATGAGCAGTTCTTC. It encodes CASSLARDRPTDEQFF.

This chain connects TRBV28 to TRBJ1-1; D gene ambiguous. The CDR3 is 15 residues long. Per germline, CDR1 MDHEN and CDR2 SYDVKM. Trimming cost V 3 bases and J 3 bases, with 14 bases left between them. In nucleotides, the CDR3 is TGTGCCAGCAGTTTGCGTCCCTCTTTATACACTGAAGCTTTCTTT. Residues: CASSLRPSLYTEAFF. The full variable domain, completed using reference TRBV28 and TRBJ1-1, is DVKVTQSSRYLVKRTGEKVFLECVQDMDHENMFWYRQDPGLGLRLIYFSYDVKMKEKGDIPEGYSVSREKKERFSLILESASTNQTSMYLCASSLRPSLYTEAFFGQGTRLTVV.

The gene calls are TRBV10-3 and TRBJ2-1; TRBD2 agrees at 7 bases. V shed 2 bases and J 4 bases; nucleotides not matched to a gene: 5. CDR1 and CDR2 from the germline V gene are ENHRY and SYGVKD. CDR3 size: 15 residues. CDR3 amino acids: CAISEESGVYNEQFF. The CDR3 nucleotides read TGTGCCATCAGTGAGGAGAGCGGGGTTTACAATGAGCAGTTCTTC.

This clone was seen a few times. This sequence joins TRBV28 and TRBJ2-7; D uncertain. Germline CDR1 is MDHEN and CDR2 is SYDVKM. Trimming shortened V by 6 bases and J by 2 bases, and 8 bases separated the two germline ends. CDR3 length equals 12 residues. The CDR3 loop is CASRAQTYEQYF. CDR3 coding DNA: TGTGCCAGCAGGGCCCAAACCTACGAGCAGTACTTC.

The V call is TRBV4-3, the J call TRBJ1-1, with D perhaps matching TRBD1 (5 bases). CDR3 size: 14 residues. The V end was cut by 3 bases, the J end by 1 base, with 9 bases between. The germline gives CDR1 LGHNA, CDR2 YSLEER. The CDR3 reads CASSQGRGNTEAFF. The CDR3 DNA reads TGCGCCAGCAGCCAGGGGCGGGGGAACACTGAAGCTTTCTTT.

This chain's CDR3 is CASSLRDRVQADTQYF. In nucleotides, the CDR3 is TGTGCCAGCAGCTTAAGGGACAGGGTGCAGGCAGATACGCAGTATTTT. The chain has TRBV7-9 and TRBJ2-3; TRBD1 matches at 9 bases. This CDR3 comprises 16 residues. Germline V gene data show CDR1 as SEHNR and CDR2 as FQNEAQ (reference sequence). V shed 2 bases, J shed 4 bases, and the junction held 7 bases outside the gene matches.

The J gene is TRBJ2-1, the V gene TRBV6-5; D uncertain. Per the germline V gene, CDR1 is MNHEY and CDR2 is SVGAGI. Trimming cost V 6 bases and J 7 bases, with 13 bases left between them. This CDR3 is 13 amino acids long. The CDR3 reads CASRPTGGNEQFF. CDR3 nucleotide sequence: TGTGCCAGCAGGCCCACGGGTGGGAATGAGCAGTTCTTC.

This chain uses TRBV9 with TRBJ2-3, with 7 bases matching TRBD2. Germline V gene data show CDR1 as SGDLS and CDR2 as YYNGEE. The CDR3 totals 16 residues. The ends lost 0 bases at V and 2 bases at J; junction bases unmatched: 6. The CDR3: CASSVGAGESTDTQYF. The CDR3 coding sequence is TGTGCCAGCAGCGTAGGGGCGGGAGAATCCACAGATACGCAGTATTTT.

V and J are TRBV4-1 and TRBJ1-2; weak D call: TRBD1 (6 bases). The CDR3 spans 14 residues. Trimming removed 0 bases from V and 8 bases from J, with 13 bases in between. Germline V gene sequence: CDR1 MGHRA, CDR2 YSYEKL. CDR3 sequence (DNA): TGCGCCAGCAGCCAAGATACAGGGCAAGGGGGCTACACCTTC. This encodes CASSQDTGQGGYTF.

The chain uses TRBV19 and TRBJ2-2; TRBD2 aligns across 12 bases. CDR1 and CDR2 (germline): LNHDA, SQIVND (reference sequence). With 4 bases clipped from V and 1 base from J, the junction kept 1 base outside the gene matches. This CDR3 has 16 amino acids. CDR3 nucleotides: TGTGCCAGTAGTAGACTAGCGGGAGTGAACACCGGGGAGCTGTTTTTT. Translated, it gives CASSRLAGVNTGELFF. Looking up the rest from reference TRBV19 and TRBJ2-2 gives the full variable domain: DGGITQSPKYLFRKEGQNVTLSCEQNLNHDAMYWYRQDPGQGLRLIYYSQIVNDFQKGDIAEGYSVSREKKESFPLTVTSAQKNPTAFYLCASSRLAGVNTGELFFGEGSRLTVL.

This chain connects TRBV19 to TRBJ2-3, with a weak D call TRBD2 (6 bases). The CDR3 runs to 16 residues. V lost 5 bases, J lost 1 base, and 16 bases lay in between. Germline V CDR1 and CDR2: LNHDA, SQIVND (reference sequence). CDR3 loop: CASSGGRSLRTDTQYF. The CDR3 DNA reads as TGTGCCAGTAGTGGAGGGCGTTCCCTCCGCACAGATACGCAGTATTTT. The full variable domain, its missing parts supplied by reference TRBV19 and TRBJ2-3, is DGGITQSPKYLFRKEGQNVTLSCEQNLNHDAMYWYRQDPGQGLRLIYYSQIVNDFQKGDIAEGYSVSREKKESFPLTVTSAQKNPTAFYLCASSGGRSLRTDTQYFGPGTRLTVL.

The table lists this clone with a few counts. V gene TRBV9 combines with J gene TRBJ1-2; D gene unclear. Deletions cut 0 bases from V and 8 bases from J, with 5 bases between. The CDR3 runs to 11 residues. In germline, CDR1 is SGDLS, CDR2 YYNGEE. The CDR3 DNA reads TGTGCCAGCAGCGTAGTGTCAGGCTACACCTTC. It encodes CASSVVSGYTF.